The 28 T cell receptor beta chains in this list originate from one sample, sequenced in a study of T cells after posttransplantation cyclophosphamide (dated by TCRdb to the mid-2010s). Library prep was done by the immunoSEQ multiplex PCR assay. As stored in TCRdb, this immuneACCESS dataset retains in-frame rearrangements with V and J assigned. A fraction of the clones does not appear; measured against another copy, unresolved V genes explain less than half of the discrepancy, and the remainder lacks a known reason. For this sample there are tens of thousands of clones; 91% appear just once. The ten biggest clones cover 0.095% to 0.12% of the sample. Viable CD3+CD4+ or CD3+CD8+ cells that were CCR7+CD45RA+CD45RO-CD95-CD27+CD28+ were classified as naive T cells. Input material: naive CD4+ T cells sorted from blood. These receptors were obtained from a man younger than 40 in good health and a related stem cell transplant donor.

V is TRBV27 and J is TRBJ2-7, with a weak D call TRBD1 (6 bases). CDR3 length: 13 amino acids. Germline assignment: CDR1 MNHEY and CDR2 SMNVEV (reference sequence). V dropped 5 bases and J dropped 1 base, with 9 bases sitting between them. The CDR3 coding sequence is TGTGCCAGCAGTCGGGACACTTCCTACGAGCAGTACTTC. Amino acids: CASSRDTSYEQYF.

The V and J genes are TRBV6-5 and TRBJ1-4, with D tentatively TRBD1 (5 bases). V lost 7 bases and J lost 8, with 17 bases in between. Germline V gives CDR1 MNHEY, CDR2 SVGAGI. The CDR3 has 14 amino acids. The CDR3 DNA reads as TGTGCCAGCAACACAGGTCGCCGGGGGGAAAAACTGTTTTTT. Residues: CASNTGRRGEKLFF.

The chain employs TRBV7-9 and TRBJ1-1, with a weak D call TRBD1 (6 bases). CDR3 length: 16 residues. Between the trimmed V and J ends, which lost 6 bases and 0 bases, there was a span of 17 bases. CDR1 is SEHNR and CDR2 is FQNEAQ in the germline V gene (reference sequence). The chain's CDR3 is CASRPGGTGMNTEAFF. The DNA of the CDR3 is TGTGCCAGCAGGCCCGGTGGCACAGGGATGAACACTGAAGCTTTCTTT.

V is TRBV5-6 and J is TRBJ1-2; 12 bases are a match to TRBD1. V lost 1 base to trimming and J lost 4 bases; unmatched junction nucleotides: 5. Looked up from germline, CDR1 is SGHDT and CDR2 is YYEEEE. This CDR3 comprises 16 residues. The CDR3 bases are TGTGCCAGCAGCTTGACGGGACAGGGGGCGAGCTATGGCTACACCTTC. It is translated as CASSLTGQGASYGYTF.

The chain is built from TRBV5-6 and TRBJ2-1; D may be TRBD2 (7 bases). V shed 2 bases and J shed 4 bases, with 16 bases lying between them. The germline CDR1 and CDR2 sequences are SGHDT and YYEEEE. This CDR3 has 16 residues. CDR3 nucleotides: TGTGCCAGCAGCTTCACGGGGGGCCCCCAATACAATGAGCAGTTCTTC. Residues: CASSFTGGPQYNEQFF.

A single count supports this clone. The genes are TRBV9 and TRBJ1-6; tentatively, D is TRBD1 (5 bases). The V and J ends lost 1 base and 7 bases respectively, with 9 bases between them. This CDR3 is 14 amino acids long. CDR1 is SGDLS and CDR2 is YYNGEE in the germline V gene. The CDR3 DNA follows: TGTGCCAGCAGCGTATTAGGGGTGAATTCACCCCTCCACTTT. It specifies CASSVLGVNSPLHF.

The chain recombines TRBV19 with TRBJ2-5, with 8 positions matching TRBD2. CDR3 length: 14 residues. The J segment lost 5 bases and the V segment lost 5 bases, leaving 7 bases of the junction unmatched. CDR1 and CDR2 from the germline V gene are LNHDA and SQIVND (reference sequence). The CDR3 sequence: CASSQGTRGETQYF. The CDR3 bases are TGTGCCAGTAGTCAAGGGACTAGGGGGGAGACCCAGTACTTC.

V is TRBV19 and J is TRBJ1-5; TRBD1 aligns across 9 bases. Looked up from germline, CDR1 is LNHDA and CDR2 is SQIVND (reference sequence). This CDR3 spans 15 amino acids. The V and J ends lost 8 bases and 4 bases, in that order; junction bases with no gene match: 9. The CDR3, as DNA: TGTGCCAGTTTACCGGGACAGGGCCTTAATCAGCCCCAGCATTTT. Protein product: CASLPGQGLNQPQHF.

This chain uses TRBV4-2 with TRBJ2-3; the match to TRBD2 covers 7 bases. The CDR3 sequence is 17 residues long. Germline V gives CDR1 LGHNA, CDR2 YNFKEQ. Trimming at V came to 0 bases and at J to 3 bases, leaving 9 bases not matched to a gene. The DNA of the CDR3 is TGTGCCAGCAGCCAAGACTTACTAGCGAGCGTTACAGATACGCAGTATTTT. Translated: CASSQDLLASVTDTQYF.

The chain employs TRBV19 and TRBJ2-5, with a tentative D call TRBD1 (6 bases). Deletions cut 6 bases from V and 3 bases from J, with 17 bases between. Germline CDR1 and CDR2: LNHDA and SQIVND (reference sequence). This CDR3 has 15 residues. The CDR3 DNA is TGTGCCAGTAGCCGACGTCGGGCAGGGGAAGAGACCCAGTACTTC. Translation gives CASSRRRAGEETQYF.

V gene TRBV25-1 combines with J gene TRBJ2-5; 9 positions match TRBD2. The CDR3 runs 15 residues. Per germline, CDR1 MGHDK and CDR2 SYGVNS. J lost 2 bases, V lost 5 bases, and 6 bases had no gene match. The CDR3 loop reads CASSTRLAGQETQYF. The CDR3 coding sequence is TGTGCCAGCAGTACGCGGCTAGCGGGGCAAGAGACCCAGTACTTC.

The chain employs TRBV14 and TRBJ1-2; D not resolved. V was shortened by 9 bases and J by 8 bases, with 16 bases between the two germline ends. The CDR3 runs 12 residues. Per germline, CDR1 SGHDN and CDR2 FVKESK. This chain's CDR3 is CASSSFSGGYTF. In DNA form, the CDR3 reads TGTGCCAGTTCTTCGTTCAGCGGCGGCTACACCTTC.

This sequence joins TRBV2 and TRBJ1-1; a weak D match, TRBD1 (5 bases). Germline V lookup: CDR1 SNHLY, CDR2 FYNNEI. With 1 base removed from V and 0 bases from J, the gap between germline ends came to 9 bases. The CDR3 totals 15 residues. The CDR3 loop is CASSEGRVVNTEAFF. For the CDR3, the DNA is TGTGCCAGCAGTGAAGGCAGGGTTGTGAACACTGAAGCTTTCTTT.

This chain uses TRBV12-5 with TRBJ1-1; TRBD1 matches at 7 bases. Trimming at V came to 5 bases and at J to 2 bases, leaving 8 bases not matched to a gene. Looked up from germline, CDR1 is LGHNT and CDR2 is FRNRAP. The CDR3 is 15 residues long. The CDR3 region is CASGTSDRANTEAFF. The DNA of the CDR3 is TGTGCTAGTGGTACCTCAGACAGGGCAAACACTGAAGCTTTCTTT.

The V gene is TRBV19, the J gene TRBJ1-5; 10 bases agree with TRBD1. Unmatched junction bases numbered 10, after V lost 8 bases and J lost 0 bases. The V gene's germline CDR1 is LNHDA and CDR2 SQIVND (reference sequence). The CDR3 consists of 17 residues. The DNA for the CDR3 is TGTGCCAGTCGAGACAGGGGGCCCCAATATAGCAATCAGCCCCAGCATTTT. Protein: CASRDRGPQYSNQPQHF.

This clone was observed a few times. This chain connects TRBV5-5 to TRBJ1-1; D not resolved. V dropped 0 bases and J dropped 1 base, with 7 bases sitting between them. From germline, CDR1 is SGHKS and CDR2 YYEKEE (reference sequence). This CDR3 has 14 amino acids. The chain's CDR3 is CASSLAVKNTEAFF. The CDR3 coding sequence is TGTGCCAGCAGCTTGGCAGTAAAGAACACTGAAGCTTTCTTT.

The chain employs TRBV11-2 and TRBJ2-5; TRBD2 might be the D (6 bases). V shed 5 bases and J shed 4 bases, with 14 bases lying between them. The CDR3 runs to 14 residues. Germline loops: CDR1 SGHAT, CDR2 FQNNGV. CDR3 DNA sequence: TGTGCCAGCAGCCCCCGGGACTCCCTAGAGACCCAGTACTTC. It is translated as CASSPRDSLETQYF.

V gene TRBV2 combines with J gene TRBJ1-2, with D possibly being TRBD1 (5 bases). The germline gives CDR1 SNHLY, CDR2 FYNNEI. Trimming took off 6 bases at V and 4 bases at J, with 15 bases between the two ends. This CDR3 is 14 amino acids long. The CDR3 loop is CASRSGGSGYGYTF. The CDR3, as DNA: TGTGCCAGCAGATCTGGGGGGTCGGGCTATGGCTACACCTTC.

The chain employs TRBV18 and TRBJ2-2; 7 bases align to TRBD1. The V gene end was trimmed by 2 bases and the J gene end by 5 bases; junction bases not matched to a gene: 14. CDR3 size: 18 residues. Germline V gives CDR1 KGHSH, CDR2 LQKENI. The CDR3 DNA reads TGTGCCAGCTCACCAGCCACAGGGGTCCCCCTAGGGACCGGGGAGCTGTTTTTT. The encoded protein is CASSPATGVPLGTGELFF.

The CDR3: CASSQGEGPLNYGYTF. The CDR3 DNA reads as TGCGCCAGCAGCCAAGGGGAGGGACCCCTTAACTATGGCTACACCTTC. V and J are TRBV4-1 and TRBJ1-2; D is possibly TRBD1 (5 bases). The germline V gene encodes CDR1 MGHRA and CDR2 YSYEKL. This CDR3 contains 16 residues. V was pared by 1 base and J by 1 base, with 13 bases between.

This chain connects TRBV7-6 to TRBJ2-7; possibly TRBD2 for D (5 bases). CDR1 and CDR2 (germline): SGHVS, FNYEAQ. The CDR3 spans 17 residues. Trimming took off 1 base at V and 0 bases at J, with 16 bases between the two ends. The CDR3 nucleotides are TGTGCCAGCAGCTTAGACGGAGGAGCAGGATTCTCCTACGAGCAGTACTTC. This encodes CASSLDGGAGFSYEQYF. The variable domain in full, completed from reference TRBV7-6 and TRBJ2-7, reads GAGVSQSPRYKVTKRGQDVALRCDPISGHVSLYWYRQALGQGPEFLTYFNYEAQQDKSGLPNDRFSAERPEGSISTLTIQRTEQRDSAMYRCASSLDGGAGFSYEQYFGPGTRLTVT.

This chain links TRBV14 with TRBJ1-6; D might be TRBD1 (5 bases). The germline V gene encodes CDR1 SGHDN and CDR2 FVKESK. CDR3 length: 15 residues. V dropped 4 bases and J dropped 3 bases, with 10 bases sitting between them. This chain's CDR3 is CASSRRQLYNSPLHF. The CDR3 DNA follows: TGTGCCAGCAGCCGGAGACAGCTCTATAATTCACCCCTCCACTTT.

The gene calls are TRBV29-1 and TRBJ2-3, with 12 positions matching TRBD2. V shed 1 base, J shed 0 bases, and the junction held 8 bases outside the gene matches. There are 18 residues in the CDR3. Per germline, CDR1 SQVTM and CDR2 ANQGSEA. DNA for the CDR3: TGCAGCGTTGAAGTTCCGACTAGCGGGGGCCTTAGCACAGATACGCAGTATTTT. Translated, it gives CSVEVPTSGGLSTDTQYF.

The rearrangement uses TRBV15 and TRBJ1-4; perhaps TRBD1 as D (6 bases). The CDR3 spans 16 residues. V was clipped by 0 bases and J by 4 bases, with 12 bases between them. Germline V gene data show CDR1 as LNHNV and CDR2 as YYDKDF (reference sequence). CDR3: CATSRELYRVNEKLFF. In DNA form, the CDR3 reads TGTGCCACCAGCAGAGAATTGTACAGGGTTAATGAAAAACTGTTTTTT.

The chain couples TRBV5-4 to TRBJ2-2, with a weak D call TRBD1 (5 bases). The CDR3 is made up of 12 amino acids. V lost 4 bases and J lost 7, with 8 bases in between. CDR1 and CDR2 (germline): SGHNT, YYREEE (reference sequence). The CDR3 sequence: CASSLTVGELFF. The CDR3 DNA sequence: TGTGCCAGCAGCCTGACAGTCGGGGAGCTGTTTTTT.

The chain has TRBV19 and TRBJ1-5; D is possibly TRBD1 (6 bases). Germline loops: CDR1 LNHDA, CDR2 SQIVND (reference sequence). The CDR3 extends over 15 amino acids. V was clipped by 4 bases and J by 4 bases, with 14 bases between them. DNA for the CDR3: TGTGCCAGTAGTACAGACGGGGGGCCTAATCAGCCCCAGCATTTT. The encoded protein is CASSTDGGPNQPQHF.

This clone occurred once. The rearrangement links TRBV7-8 to TRBJ2-3; tentatively, D is TRBD2 (6 bases). Germline V gene data show CDR1 as SGHVS and CDR2 as FQNEAQ. The CDR3 totals 16 residues. Trimming took 1 base from V and 3 from J, leaving 14 bases between them. The CDR3 loop is CASSLDAGYLTDTQYF. The DNA of the CDR3 is TGTGCCAGCAGCTTAGACGCGGGGTACTTGACAGATACGCAGTATTTT.

V usage is TRBV7-2 and J usage is TRBJ2-5; a weak D match, TRBD2 (6 bases). The germline V gene has CDR1 SGHTA and CDR2 FQGNSA. This CDR3 region has 16 residues. V was trimmed by 5 bases and J by 4 bases, leaving 20 bases between them. CDR3 amino acids: CASSPPGLKSVETQYF. CDR3 in DNA: TGTGCCAGCAGCCCACCGGGACTGAAAAGCGTAGAGACCCAGTACTTC.